The entry below gives a single T cell receptor beta chain sequence along with its context. What antigen it recognizes has not been identified. No base quality information exists; no much larger clone differs at one position. The sample is drawn from a study of OX40 agonist ivuxolimab in advanced cancers. Study-level background: The costimulatory receptor OX40 (CD134) was targeted by ivuxolimab, a fully human IgG2 agonistic monoclonal antibody. A male proportion of 70% to 90% and a mean age of around 60 years, ranging from 23 to 79, were recorded for the dose-escalation cohort. Intravenous ivuxolimab was administered to patients every 2 weeks at six dose levels: 0.01, 0.1, 0.3, 1.5, 3 and 10 mg/kg. Three dose-escalation patients achieved partial responses, one with hepatocellular carcinoma and two with cutaneous melanoma. Peripheral TCRbeta sequencing aimed to test whether ivuxolimab altered TCR sequence diversity and caused clonal T-cell expansion. Prior anti-PD-1, anti-PD-L1 or anti-CTLA-4 therapy was permitted, and 40% of dose-escalation patients had received checkpoint inhibitors. Of the approximately 50 dose-escalation patients, hepatocellular carcinoma was present in around 20, melanoma in about 15, renal cell carcinoma in 9 and head and neck cancer in 9. The paper describes the monotherapy dose-escalation part (N = 52 patients) of the phase I trial of ivuxolimab.

To sequence the TCRbeta CDR3 region, genomic DNA was isolated from the sorted cells. The immunoSEQ Assay was used for sequencing of TCRbeta CDR3 regions. Not all clones reach the TCRdb copy of this immuneACCESS table, which keeps in-frame sequences only. Checked studies attribute under half of the gap to unresolved V genes and leave the rest unexplained. The sample includes about 40,000 clones, with 88% observed a single time. The ten top clones hold roughly an eighth of the sample. Patients with autoimmune disease history or receiving systemic immunosuppression were excluded from the trial. In every dose cohort, peripheral blood was drawn for TCR sequencing at baseline, cycle 4 day 1, and cycle 7 day 1. The samples were drawn from a first-in-human, open-label, multicenter phase I dose-escalation trial of ivuxolimab. Adults with locally advanced or metastatic head and neck squamous cell, hepatocellular, melanoma or renal cell carcinoma were enrolled in the trial. CD4+ and CD8+ T cells were sorted separately from peripheral blood before TCR sequencing.

V lost 4 bases and J lost 8 bases; the stretch between them is 8 bases long. From a lookup of the germline V gene, CDR1 and CDR2 are MGHRA and YSYEKL. The CDR3, cysteine through phenylalanine, is 12 amino acids long. Left in the record is the CDR3 DNA by itself, 36 bases read in frame from the first base. The full study reports these points: After ivuxolimab, expanded clones were on average more numerous among CD8+ T cells than among CD4+ T cells. Low levels of normalized T-cell clonal expansion were also seen in some patients who did not respond. In the 0.1-3.0 mg/kg groups, partial responders had among the lowest normalized peripheral clonal expansion, particularly in CD8+ T cells. At doses of 0.1 to 3.0 mg/kg, clonal expansion of both CD4+ and CD8+ T cells in blood was seen between baseline and week 6. Antigen specificity was not determined for the clonally expanded peripheral T cells.

The sequence was obtained from an adult with an advanced solid tumor such as melanoma, head and neck, liver or kidney cancer. The V gene is TRBV4-1 and the J gene is TRBJ2-2; TRBD2 is a possible D gene, resting on 6 matching bases. Material: CD4+ or CD8+ T cells sorted from blood, obtained in a trial of the OX40 agonist ivuxolimab. For the CDR3, the sequence is CASSLREGELFF. The nucleotide sequence is given as TGCGCCAGCAGCCTACGGGAGGGGGAGCTGTTTTTT.